Presented here are 27 T cell receptor beta chains from one specimen sequenced in a study of neurological immune-mediated disorders. Each CDR3 protein is one row after TCRdb ran MiXCR on the 5' RACE reads. The repertoire consists of tens of thousands of distinct CDR3 sequences, with 3% to 4.5% occurring once and the leading ten covering 1.5% to 2%. Sequencing was carried out using PBMCs. These receptor sequences come from a man younger than 45 with multiple sclerosis.

There are many counts of this clonotype. Here the CDR3 DNA reads TGCGCCAGCAGTAGGGGAGGCCAGGATGGCTACACCTTC. Translated, it gives CASSRGGQDGYTF. The chain joins TRBV10-2 to TRBJ1-2; D perhaps matches TRBD1 (5 bases). Trimming pared 5 bases from V and 6 bases from J, leaving 13 bases between. The CDR3 extends over 13 amino acids. Germline CDR1 is WSHSY and CDR2 is SAAADI.

In this sample, this clonotype turned up many times. In nucleotides, the CDR3 is TGCAGCGTACCGACTAGCGGGAGCTCCTACGAGCAGTACTTC. Amino acids: CSVPTSGSSYEQYF. The J gene is TRBJ2-7, the V gene TRBV20-1; 12 bases match TRBD2. CDR1 and CDR2 from the germline V gene are DFQATT and SNEGSKA (reference sequence). This CDR3 comprises 14 residues.

Many counts were recorded for this clonotype. The chain recombines TRBV11-2 with TRBJ1-2; the match to TRBD1 covers 9 bases. Germline lookup yields CDR1 SGHAT and CDR2 FQNNGV. The CDR3 totals 13 residues. Losses at the gene ends were 5 bases for V and 6 bases for J; bases not matched to a gene: 4. The CDR3, as DNA: TGTGCCAGCAGCAAAACAGGGGGCGATGGCTACACCTTC. This sequence encodes CASSKTGGDGYTF.

In this sample, this clonotype turned up many times. The genes are TRBV20-1 and TRBJ1-5; 7 nucleotides agree with TRBD1. This CDR3 is built from 17 residues. Germline CDR1 and CDR2: DFQATT and SNEGSKA (reference sequence). J gave up 4 bases and V 3 bases, and 15 bases lay outside the gene matches. CDR3 DNA: TGCAGTGCTAGTAAAATCGGGACAGCTCTTTCGAATCAGCCCCAGCATTTT. Its protein product is CSASKIGTALSNQPQHF.

This clonotype showed up many times. The V call is TRBV5-4, the J call TRBJ2-7; D is unresolved. Germline loops: CDR1 SGHNT, CDR2 YYREEE (reference sequence). Trimming stripped 2 bases from V and 3 bases from J, with 6 bases between. The CDR3 contains 12 residues. The CDR3 is CASSLADYEQYF. CDR3 DNA sequence: TGTGCCAGCAGCTTAGCCGACTACGAGCAGTACTTC.

This clonotype has ten or more counts. V usage is TRBV25-1 and J usage is TRBJ2-1; D uncertain. Germline CDR1 MGHDK, CDR2 SYGVNS. V lost 5 bases and J 7 bases, leaving 12 bases between the germline ends. This CDR3 is 13 amino acids long. In DNA, the CDR3 is TGTGCCAGCAGTCTCGGAGCGTCGAATGAGCAGTTCTTC. It specifies CASSLGASNEQFF.

This clonotype was observed at least ten times. The chain uses TRBV7-9 and TRBJ1-4; 9 bases fit TRBD1. The CDR3 contains 14 residues. V trimming: 7 bases; J trimming: 4 bases; junction bases outside the gene matches: 4. Germline loops: CDR1 SEHNR, CDR2 FQNEAQ (reference sequence). DNA for the CDR3: TGTGCCAGCACCCGGACAGGGGTTAATGAAAAACTGTTTTTT. Protein sequence: CASTRTGVNEKLFF.

In its sample, this clonotype was seen many times. The chain links TRBV7-2 to TRBJ1-2, with a tentative D call TRBD1 (6 bases). The V end lost 8 bases, the J end lost 5 bases, and 12 bases lay between the germline ends. The germline CDR1 and CDR2 sequences are SGHTA and FQGNSA. The CDR3 runs 12 residues. CDR3 amino acids: CASYRDTYGYTF. CDR3 in DNA: TGTGCCAGCTACAGGGACACTTATGGCTACACCTTC.

In this sample, this clonotype turned up many times. The chain's CDR3 is CASSENGRTYEQYF. The DNA for the CDR3 is TGCGCCAGCAGTGAAAACGGTAGGACCTACGAGCAGTACTTC. V gene TRBV10-2 combines with J gene TRBJ2-7; no definite D call. The CDR3 runs to 14 residues. V was cut by 3 bases and J by 2 bases, with 11 bases left in between. The germline V gene encodes CDR1 WSHSY and CDR2 SAAADI.

This chain uses TRBV29-1 with TRBJ1-1, with D unresolved. The germline V gene has CDR1 SQVTM and CDR2 ANQGSEA. Trimming left V 7 bases short and J 5 bases short, with 11 bases between. The CDR3 consists of 11 residues. The CDR3 DNA is TGCAGCGGGATCGAGGGAACTGAAGCTTTCTTT. This sequence encodes CSGIEGTEAFF.

This clonotype was seen many times. The V and J genes are TRBV9 and TRBJ2-5, with D possibly TRBD1 on 6 matching bases. Germline values: CDR1 SGDLS, CDR2 YYNGEE. CDR3 length equals 15 residues. Trimming stripped 2 bases from V and 2 bases from J, with 13 bases between. CDR3 sequence: CASSVRGQPQETQYF. DNA for the CDR3: TGTGCCAGCAGCGTGAGAGGACAGCCTCAAGAGACCCAGTACTTC. The variable domain in full, with the rest retrieved from reference TRBV9 and TRBJ2-5, is DSGVTQTPKHLITATGQRVTLRCSPRSGDLSVYWYQQSLDQGLQFLIQYYNGEERAKGNILERFSAQQFPDLHSELNLSSLELGDSALYFCASSVRGQPQETQYFGPGTRLLVL.

There are many counts of this clonotype. The chain combines TRBV7-9 with TRBJ1-1, with D tentatively TRBD1 (5 bases). This CDR3 is built from 14 residues. The germline gives CDR1 SEHNR, CDR2 FQNEAQ (reference sequence). Trimming took off 1 base at V and 3 bases at J, with 9 bases between the two ends. CDR3 region: CASSLGQTDTEAFF. CDR3 in DNA: TGTGCCAGCAGCTTAGGACAGACAGACACTGAAGCTTTCTTT.

This clonotype was seen many times. The genes are TRBV27 and TRBJ2-3, with 9 positions matching TRBD2. This CDR3 comprises 14 residues. Unmatched junction bases numbered 6, after V lost 5 bases and J lost 6 bases. The V gene's germline CDR1 is MNHEY and CDR2 SMNVEV (reference sequence). The CDR3 protein is CASSLPGLADTQYF. The DNA for the CDR3 is TGTGCCAGCAGTCTACCTGGACTAGCGGATACGCAGTATTTT.

This clonotype appeared many times. The chain links TRBV5-1 to TRBJ2-3, with D tentatively TRBD2 (7 bases). V dropped 7 bases and J dropped 4 bases, with 13 bases sitting between them. Per the germline V gene, CDR1 is SGHRS and CDR2 is YFSETQ. The CDR3 has 13 amino acids. The CDR3 sequence: CASRWGGPDTQYF. CDR3 DNA sequence: TGCGCCAGCCGGTGGGGGGGCCCAGATACGCAGTATTTT.

This clonotype was counted ten times or more. The V and J genes are TRBV7-9 and TRBJ1-1; no firm D call. This CDR3 has 14 residues. Trimming left V 1 base short and J 5 bases short, with 11 bases between. The V gene's germline CDR1 is SEHNR and CDR2 FQNEAQ (reference sequence). In DNA form, the CDR3 reads TGTGCCAGCAGCTTAGAGGCAAAAAATACTGAAGCTTTCTTT. Encoded protein: CASSLEAKNTEAFF.

This clonotype was seen at least ten times. The genes are TRBV20-1 and TRBJ2-6; D call uncertain. In germline, CDR1 is DFQATT, CDR2 SNEGSKA (reference sequence). V shed 6 bases and J shed 4 bases, with 13 bases lying between them. This CDR3 has 14 residues. The CDR3 here is CSAKDPLGANVLTF. In nucleotides, the CDR3 is TGCAGTGCCAAGGACCCTCTGGGGGCCAACGTCCTGACTTTC.

In this sample, this clonotype turned up many times. The rearrangement joins TRBV29-1 to TRBJ2-7; the match to TRBD2 covers 9 bases. The CDR3 covers 16 residues. From germline, CDR1 is SQVTM and CDR2 ANQGSEA. With V trimmed by 3 bases and J by 3 bases, 12 bases remained unmatched. The DNA for the CDR3 is TGCAGCGTTGACCTCGCCGGGGGTAGCGGGAGCTACGAGCAGTACTTC. Amino acids: CSVDLAGGSGSYEQYF.

For this clonotype: A much larger clone lies one base from this, so it may be a read error. The genes are TRBV6-1 and TRBJ2-1; D gene uncertain. Germline loops: CDR1 MNHNS, CDR2 SASEGT. The V end lost 6 bases, the J end lost 5 bases, and 5 bases lay between the germline ends. This CDR3 has 11 residues. CDR3 in amino acids: CASREHNEQFF. As DNA, the CDR3 is TGTGCCAGCAGGGAACACAATGAGCAGTTCTTC.

The V gene is TRBV7-6, the J gene TRBJ2-2, with 7 bases matching TRBD1. Germline V gene data show CDR1 as SGHVS and CDR2 as FNYEAQ. J was trimmed by 1 base and V by 0 bases; bases with no gene match: 8. This CDR3 has 18 residues. CDR3 DNA: TGTGCCAGCAGCTTAGCGCTGATTTGGACAGGGAACACCGGGGAGCTGTTTTTT. This gives the protein CASSLALIWTGNTGELFF.

Relative to its sample, this clonotype is medium-sized (0.01 to 0.1%). This chain uses TRBV14 with TRBJ1-1, with no clear D. From germline, CDR1 is SGHDN and CDR2 FVKESK. Trimming pared 4 bases from V and 6 bases from J, leaving 15 bases between. This CDR3 is built from 14 residues. CDR3: CASSRRGGQAEAFF. CDR3 coding DNA: TGTGCCAGCAGCCGCCGGGGAGGGCAGGCTGAAGCTTTCTTT.

This clonotype was observed many times. The J gene is TRBJ2-3, the V gene TRBV5-1; tentative D call: TRBD2 (5 bases). V lost 4 bases, J lost 5 bases, and 8 bases lay in between. CDR3 length equals 12 residues. Germline CDR1 is SGHRS and CDR2 is YFSETQ. CDR3 loop: CASSRLRDTQYF. The CDR3 coding sequence is TGCGCCAGCAGCCGACTAAGAGATACGCAGTATTTT. Drawing the rest from reference TRBV5-1 and TRBJ2-3, the complete variable domain is KAGVTQTPRYLIKTRGQQVTLSCSPISGHRSVSWYQQTPGQGLQFLFEYFSETQRNKGNFPGRFSGRQFSNSRSEMNVSTLELGDSALYLCASSRLRDTQYFGPGTRLTVL.

This clonotype was observed at least ten times. The V gene is TRBV5-1, the J gene TRBJ1-2; D perhaps matches TRBD1 (5 bases). The CDR3 runs 13 residues. Trimming left V 4 bases short and J 2 bases short, with 9 bases between. The germline gives CDR1 SGHRS, CDR2 YFSETQ. CDR3 protein: CASSNQGNYGYTF. The CDR3 bases are TGCGCCAGCAGCAACCAGGGAAACTATGGCTACACCTTC. Filled out from reference TRBV5-1 and TRBJ1-2, the complete variable domain reads KAGVTQTPRYLIKTRGQQVTLSCSPISGHRSVSWYQQTPGQGLQFLFEYFSETQRNKGNFPGRFSGRQFSNSRSEMNVSTLELGDSALYLCASSNQGNYGYTFGSGTRLTVV.

This clonotype was found many times. The genes are TRBV5-8 and TRBJ1-5, with D hard to call. Germline CDR1 reads SGHTS; CDR2 reads YDEGEE. The CDR3 runs 15 residues. The V and J ends lost 1 base and 5 bases respectively, with 13 bases between them. The chain's CDR3 is CASSLWSAADQPQHF. DNA of the CDR3: TGTGCCAGCAGCTTGTGGTCCGCTGCCGATCAGCCCCAGCATTTT.

This clonotype was detected ten times or more. The chain links TRBV27 to TRBJ1-5; D gene uncertain. V lost 2 bases to trimming and J lost 6 bases, with 17 bases between them. The CDR3 sequence is 16 residues long. The germline V gene encodes CDR1 MNHEY and CDR2 SMNVEV (reference sequence). For the CDR3, the DNA is TGTGCCAGCAGTTTAGGGGAGGGATTCGGGAGTCAGCCCCAGCATTTT. Its protein is CASSLGEGFGSQPQHF.

This clonotype has a count of ten or more. The chain combines TRBV27 with TRBJ2-5; no definite D call. CDR1 is MNHEY and CDR2 is SMNVEV in the germline V gene (reference sequence). Trimming took off 1 base at V and 4 bases at J, with 7 bases between the two ends. This CDR3 region has 13 residues. The CDR3 spells CASSLFSSETQYF. DNA for the CDR3: TGTGCCAGCAGTTTATTTTCATCAGAGACCCAGTACTTC.

This clonotype was observed many times. The rearrangement joins TRBV6-6 to TRBJ1-4; TRBD1 agrees at 8 bases. The J segment lost 8 bases and the V segment lost 4 bases, leaving 18 bases of the junction unmatched. Germline V gene lookup returns CDR1 MNHNY and CDR2 SVGAGI (reference sequence). The CDR3 is made up of 18 amino acids. Written as DNA, the CDR3 is TGTGCCAGCAGTTCCTTACCCCTCGACAGGGGTAGACGGGAAAAACTGTTTTTT. It codes for CASSSLPLDRGRREKLFF.

Remarks on this clonotype: An end of the junction differs from the germline gene, which may be a read error. V is TRBV5-1 and J is TRBJ1-5; D remains ambiguous. The CDR3 loop spans 14 amino acids. Germline CDR1 reads SGHRS; CDR2 reads YFSETQ. CDR3 sequence reads: CASSPTFGHQPQNF. CDR3 DNA: TGCGCCAGCAGCCCAACCTTCGGCCATCAGCCCCAGAATTTT.